These 20 T cell receptor beta chains share one sample of origin, sequenced in a study of T cell clonality in common variable immunodeficiency. Clones were sequenced by immunoSEQ multiplex PCR, and TCRdb holds only the in-frame ones, with some missing. Altogether about 52,000 clones were found in the sample, and no singletons occur. Sample: peripheral blood mononuclear cells. The receptors were gathered from a person aged 18 to 70 in good health.

This clone was seen many times. The read gets to within 3 residues of the CDR3 end, and the germline J gene fills in the rest. The V and J genes are TRBV7-2 and TRBJ1-3; D is possibly TRBD1 (5 bases). From germline, CDR1 is SGHTA and CDR2 FQGNSA. CDR3 length: 15 residues. The V end was cut by 6 bases, the J end by 4 bases, with 16 bases between. The sequenced CDR3 bases are TGTGCCAGCAGACCCATGTTCAGGGAAGGAAACACC. The encoded protein is CASRPMFREGNT. The CDR3 reads in full as CASRPMFREGNTIYF.

Many counts were recorded for this clone. The DNA ends 3 residues before the CDR3 does, and the rest of the CDR3 is filled in from the germline J gene. The rearrangement links TRBV7-2 to TRBJ2-1; D is undetermined. Trimming left V 2 bases short and J 3 bases short, with 11 bases between. CDR3 size: 15 residues. Germline CDR1 and CDR2: SGHTA and FQGNSA. CDR3 bases read: TGTGCCAGCAGCTTACTCTCCCACTACTACAATGAG. Translation: CASSLLSHYYNE. The full CDR3 protein reads CASSLLSHYYNEQFF.

The table lists this clone with many counts. CDR3 protein: CASSLGKTDQPQHF. CDR3 bases read: TGCGCCAGCTCTTTAGGGAAGACAGATCAGCCC. This chain links TRBV5-1 with TRBJ1-5; possible D gene TRBD1, 5 bases. Coverage ceases 3 residues before the CDR3 finishes, and the germline J gene fills in the end. CDR1 SGHRS and CDR2 YFSETQ come from the germline V gene. This CDR3 region has 14 residues. Deletions cut 7 bases from V and 5 bases from J, with 16 bases between.

Turning to this clone: The CDR3 goes on 3 residues after the read ends, and that part is filled in from the germline J gene. The rearrangement joins TRBV13 to TRBJ2-1; TRBD2 aligns across 14 bases. This CDR3 comprises 15 residues. The germline V gene has CDR1 PRHDT and CDR2 FYEKMQ (reference sequence). With 5 bases clipped from V and 5 bases from J, the junction kept 2 bases outside the gene matches. CDR3 in amino acids: CASSTGLAGDNEQFF. The sequenced part of the CDR3 DNA is TGTGCCAGCAGCACGGGACTAGCGGGAGACAATGAG.

This clone has more than one count but fewer than ten. The CDR3 extends 3 residues past the end of the read, so its final part is completed from the germline J gene. The identical CDR3 is also encoded by other nucleotide sequences in the sample. The chain recombines TRBV7-6 with TRBJ1-3; 8 bases fit TRBD1. Germline CDR1 is SGHVS and CDR2 is FNYEAQ. Trimming took 5 bases from V and 2 from J; bases not matched to a gene: 11. The CDR3 consists of 17 residues. CDR3 protein: CASSLKPQGGTGNTIYF. CDR3 DNA, as far as it was read: TGTGCCAGCAGCCTCAAACCACAGGGGGGCACTGGAAACACC.

This clone was seen ten or more times. The read ends 3 residues shy of where the CDR3 ends; the end is completed using the germline J gene. The gene calls are TRBV29-1 and TRBJ1-1, with a tentative D call TRBD1 (6 bases). Per the germline V gene, CDR1 is SQVTM and CDR2 is ANQGSEA. With 4 bases removed from V and 7 bases from J, the gap between germline ends came to 10 bases. The length of the CDR3 is 11 residues. The CDR3 sequence is CSVARTDEAFF. CDR3 DNA, as far as it was read: TGCAGCGTTGCCCGGACAGATGAA.

In this sample, this clone turned up many times. The CDR3 is cut off 3 residues early in the read; its end comes from the germline J gene. The V and J genes are TRBV7-2 and TRBJ2-5; 9 bases fit TRBD2. The CDR3 totals 15 residues. Germline CDR1 is SGHTA and CDR2 is FQGNSA. V trimming: 5 bases; J trimming: 2 bases; junction bases outside the gene matches: 6. The CDR3 region is CASSGAGGLQETQYF. The CDR3 DNA, read in part, is TGTGCCAGCAGCGGAGCGGGGGGACTACAAGAGACC. Using reference TRBV7-2 and TRBJ2-5 for the parts outside the CDR3, the full variable domain is GAGVSQSPSNKVTEKGKDVELRCDPISGHTALYWYRQSLGQGLEFLIYFQGNSAPDKSGLPSDRFSAERTGGSVSTLTIQRTQQEDSAVYLCASSGAGGLQETQYFGPGTRLLVL.

This clone was found many times. The DNA ends 3 residues before the CDR3 does, and the rest of the CDR3 is filled in from the germline J gene. The rearrangement joins TRBV2 to TRBJ1-2, with 7 bases identical to TRBD1. V lost 5 bases and J lost 3; bases outside the gene matches: 3. Germline lookup yields CDR1 SNHLY and CDR2 FYNNEI. The CDR3 runs 13 residues. The part of the CDR3 DNA that was read is TGTGCCAGCAGTCGACAGGGTGACTATGGC. It encodes CASSRQGDYG. The full CDR3 reads CASSRQGDYGYTF. Supplemented by reference TRBV2 and TRBJ1-2, the full variable domain reads EPEVTQTPSHQVTQMGQEVILRCVPISNHLYFYWYRQILGQKVEFLVSFYNNEISEKSEIFDDQFSVERPDGSNFTLKIRSTKLEDSAMYFCASSRQGDYGYTFGSGTRLTVV.

This clone was observed at least ten times. The read is 3 residues too short to cover the CDR3 end, so that end is filled in from the germline J gene. V and J are TRBV30 and TRBJ1-5, with D tentatively TRBD1 (5 bases). There are 14 residues in the CDR3. Trimming cost V 0 bases and J 6 bases, with 12 bases left between them. Germline CDR1 reads GTSNPN; CDR2 reads SVGIG (reference sequence). CDR3 amino acids: CAWSVEQGAQPQHF. The DNA read from the CDR3 is TGTGCCTGGAGTGTAGAGCAGGGAGCTCAGCCC. Filled out from reference TRBV30 and TRBJ1-5, the complete variable domain reads SQTIHQWPATLVQPVGSPLSLECTVEGTSNPNLYWYRQAAGRGLQLLFYSVGIGQISSEVPQNLSASRPQDRQFILSSKKLLLSDSGFYLCAWSVEQGAQPQHFGDGTRLSIL.

Many counts were recorded for this clone. Read sequence stops 3 residues before the CDR3 end, and the germline J gene provides the missing end. V gene TRBV19 combines with J gene TRBJ1-5; D remains ambiguous. The CDR3 sequence is 15 residues long. The V and J ends lost 3 bases and 7 bases respectively, with 16 bases between them. Germline V lookup: CDR1 LNHDA, CDR2 SQIVND (reference sequence). The CDR3 spells CASSMLEALSQPQHF. CDR3 bases read: TGTGCCAGTAGTATGTTGGAAGCTCTTAGCCAGCCC.

This clone was detected many times. The germline gene is not matched at one end of the junction; a read error may be the cause. The missing CDR3 end, 3 residues past where the read stops, is filled in from the germline J gene. The rearrangement links TRBV4-2 to TRBJ2-6; weak D call: TRBD1 (5 bases). Germline V gene data show CDR1 as LGHNA and CDR2 as YNFKEQ. This CDR3 contains 17 residues. CDR3 loop: CASSRRQGHTGANVLTF. The DNA read from the CDR3 is TGCGCCAGCAGCCGGCGGCAGGGCCACACCGGGGCCAACGTC.

This clone was recorded at least ten times. Read sequence stops 3 residues before the CDR3 end, and the germline J gene provides the missing end. This sequence joins TRBV20-1 and TRBJ1-1; D is perhaps TRBD1 (5 bases). V shed 0 bases and J shed 0 bases, with 8 bases lying between them. The CDR3 is 14 residues long. The germline V gene has CDR1 DFQATT and CDR2 SNEGSKA (reference sequence). Partial CDR3 DNA: TGCAGTGCTAGAGAGAGACAGTTGAACACTGAA. Residues: CSARERQLNTE. The whole CDR3 protein is CSARERQLNTEAFF.

This clone came up many times. From the germline J gene comes the end of the CDR3, since the read stops 3 residues before it. The rearrangement joins TRBV30 to TRBJ2-7, with TRBD1 identical over 10 bases. CDR3 length: 15 amino acids. Germline CDR1 and CDR2: GTSNPN and SVGIG (reference sequence). J lost 5 bases, V lost 0 bases, and 7 bases had no gene match. Incomplete CDR3 DNA: TGTGCCTGGAGTGTAAGGGGGACAGGGGCCAACGAG. Encoded protein: CAWSVRGTGANE. From start to end, the CDR3 is CAWSVRGTGANEQYF.

This clone was recorded at least ten times. The read gets to within 3 residues of the CDR3 end, and the germline J gene fills in the rest. V gene TRBV29-1 combines with J gene TRBJ2-1, with D possibly being TRBD2 (6 bases). The germline gives CDR1 SQVTM, CDR2 ANQGSEA. V lost 3 bases, J lost 8 bases, and 14 bases lay in between. The CDR3 is made up of 13 amino acids. CDR3 region: CSVETSLGHEQFF. CDR3 bases read: TGCAGCGTTGAGACTAGTCTGGGTCATGAG.

This clone showed up many times. The CDR3 goes on 3 residues after the read ends, and that part is filled in from the germline J gene. This rearrangement joins TRBV5-6 to TRBJ2-7, with D perhaps matching TRBD1 (6 bases). V lost 3 bases and J 1 base, leaving 14 bases between the germline ends. Germline V gene lookup returns CDR1 SGHDT and CDR2 YYEEEE. This CDR3 is built from 15 residues. The CDR3 reads CASSSGRTASYEQYF. Incomplete CDR3 DNA: TGTGCCAGCAGCTCCGGACGGACAGCTTCCTACGAG.

The table lists this clone with many counts. The missing CDR3 end, 3 residues past where the read stops, is filled in from the germline J gene. The rearrangement uses TRBV20-1 and TRBJ2-1, with TRBD2 matching over 8 bases. The CDR3 contains 13 residues. Germline V gene lookup returns CDR1 DFQATT and CDR2 SNEGSKA (reference sequence). The trim removed 5 bases at V and 7 bases at J, leaving 7 bases unmatched. CDR3 sequence reads: CSAVGTSRNEQFF. CDR3 bases read: TGCAGTGCTGTCGGGACTAGTCGGAATGAG.

This clone was seen ten or more times. Read sequence stops 3 residues before the CDR3 end, and the germline J gene provides the missing end. The chain joins TRBV6-2 or TRBV6-3 to TRBJ2-5, with D tentatively TRBD1 or TRBD2 (6 bases each). Trimming removed 5 bases from V and 2 bases from J, with 12 bases in between. The CDR3 covers 14 residues. From germline, CDR1 is MNHEY and CDR2 SVGEGT. CDR3 DNA (partial): TGTGCCAGCAGTACGAGGAGGGGGCAAGAGACC. Encoded protein: CASSTRRGQET. The entire CDR3 protein reads CASSTRRGQETQYF.

The table lists this clone with many counts. The CDR3 end falls 3 residues outside the read, so it is completed with the germline J gene. This rearrangement joins TRBV9 to TRBJ2-1, with 11 bases fitting TRBD2. J lost 7 bases, V lost 3 bases, and 9 bases had no gene match. Per the germline V gene, CDR1 is SGDLS and CDR2 is YYNGEE. There are 16 residues in the CDR3. CDR3: CASSAPSGRYVNEQFF. Incomplete CDR3 DNA: TGTGCCAGCAGCGCGCCTAGCGGGAGGTATGTTAATGAG. The whole variable domain, remainder taken from reference TRBV9 and TRBJ2-1, is DSGVTQTPKHLITATGQRVTLRCSPRSGDLSVYWYQQSLDQGLQFLIQYYNGEERAKGNILERFSAQQFPDLHSELNLSSLELGDSALYFCASSAPSGRYVNEQFFGPGTRLTVL.

This clone appeared many times. The CDR3 end falls 3 residues outside the read, so it is completed with the germline J gene. This rearrangement joins TRBV10-3 to TRBJ1-6, with D possibly being TRBD1 (5 bases). Trimming left V 6 bases short and J 6 bases short, with 9 bases between. Germline V lookup: CDR1 ENHRY, CDR2 SYGVKD. CDR3 size: 13 residues. The CDR3 bases that were read are TGTGCCATCAGACCAGGGATTAATTCACCC. It encodes CAIRPGINSP. The CDR3, in full, reads CAIRPGINSPLHF.

Ten or more counts support this clone. The DNA ends 3 residues before the CDR3 does, and the rest of the CDR3 is filled in from the germline J gene. The rearrangement links TRBV20-1 to TRBJ2-7, with 10 bases aligning to TRBD1. Germline trimming cut 4 bases from V and 6 bases from J; bases unmatched to any gene: 9. This CDR3 region has 14 residues. Germline assignment: CDR1 DFQATT and CDR2 SNEGSKA (reference sequence). CDR3 bases read: TGCAGTGCTAACCGACAGGGGGCGCGGGGCGAG. Translating gives CSANRQGARGE. The CDR3 reads in full as CSANRQGARGEQYF.